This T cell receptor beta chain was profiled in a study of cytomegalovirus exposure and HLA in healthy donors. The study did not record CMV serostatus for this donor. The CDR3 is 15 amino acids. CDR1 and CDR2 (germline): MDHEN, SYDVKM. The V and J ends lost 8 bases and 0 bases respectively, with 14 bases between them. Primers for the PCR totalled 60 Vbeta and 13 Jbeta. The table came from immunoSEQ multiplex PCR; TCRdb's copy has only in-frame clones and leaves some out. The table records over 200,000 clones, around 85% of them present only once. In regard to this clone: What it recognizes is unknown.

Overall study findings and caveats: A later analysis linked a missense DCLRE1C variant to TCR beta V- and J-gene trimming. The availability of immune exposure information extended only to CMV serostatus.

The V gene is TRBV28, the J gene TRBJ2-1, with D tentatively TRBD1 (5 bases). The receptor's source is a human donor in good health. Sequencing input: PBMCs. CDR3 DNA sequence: TGTGCCAGCCCTCCAGGGCTGAGCTCCTACAATGAGCAGTTCTTC. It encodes CASPPGLSSYNEQFF.